This TCR beta chain derives from a study of radiotherapy plus CTLA-4 blockade in lung cancer. On the study more broadly: Objective responses were observed in about 17% of patients, and disease control was achieved by about 30%. Study results and limitations: TCR clones originating in tumors grew in number in blood after radiotherapy plus ipilimumab.

Germline trimming cut 3 bases from V and 6 bases from J; bases unmatched to any gene: 2. In germline, CDR1 is LNHDA, CDR2 SQIVND (reference sequence). The length of the CDR3 is 12 residues. This table comes from immunoSEQ multiplex PCR, and its TCRdb copy is limited to in-frame clones, with some not included. The sample consists of roughly 120,000 clones, roughly 80% of them appearing once. A word on this clone: What it binds is unknown.

The clonotype was recovered from a human donor with non-small cell lung cancer who had a partial response to radiotherapy plus ipilimumab. The input for sequencing was peripheral blood, taken from a patient treated with radiotherapy plus ipilimumab. This chain uses TRBV19 with TRBJ2-7; 7 bases are a match to TRBD2. CDR3 in amino acids: CASSIREAEQYF. The CDR3 DNA follows: TGTGCCAGTAGTATCCGGGAGGCCGAGCAGTACTTC.